The clone carrying this T cell receptor (beta chain) has only one observation. Its antigen is undetermined. Primers for the PCR totalled 60 Vbeta and 13 Jbeta. Measured with immunoSEQ multiplex PCR; TCRdb has only the in-frame clones, and not every one. The sample holds around 150,000 clones; about 80% are singletons and the top ten take about 5%. This specimen belongs to a study of cytomegalovirus exposure and HLA in healthy donors. Study-wide results and limits: One variant, a missense change in DCLRE1C, was linked in a later analysis to TCR beta V- and J-gene trimming. Most CMV-associated TCR beta chains appeared HLA-restricted in a later analysis.

CDR3 length equals 11 residues. V usage is TRBV21-1 and J usage is TRBJ2-7; TRBD2 is the table's D call and was not checked against the DNA. TRBV21-1 is flagged as a pseudogene. The sequence derives from a male donor in good health and CMV-seronegative. The specimen sequenced was PBMCs. CDR3 nucleotides: TGTGCCAGCAGCAAAACGGGAACAGAACGGTTC. Encoded protein: CASSKTGTERF.